This T cell receptor (beta chain) was captured by sequencing in a study of cytomegalovirus exposure and HLA in healthy donors. PCR was performed using 60 Vbeta and 13 Jbeta primers. Generated by immunoSEQ multiplex PCR, the TCRdb table keeps only in-frame clones and is missing some. The repertoire holds about 220,000 clones, with 60% to 80% as singletons. The sequence was obtained from a male donor in good health and CMV-seronegative. The sample was PBMCs.

The CDR3 coding sequence is TGTGCCAGCAGCGTAGATGGGCTAGCGGGAGAGACCCAGTACTTC. Translated, it gives CASSVDGLAGETQYF. V and J are TRBV9 and TRBJ2-5, with TRBD2 identical over 8 bases. Germline CDR1 SGDLS, CDR2 YYNGEE. This CDR3 is built from 15 residues. Trimming cost V 0 bases and J 4 bases; bases outside gene matches: 5.